This T cell receptor beta chain was retrieved from a study of blood T cell repertoires in COVID-19. In the study overall: Samples representing acute and convalescent COVID-19 were sourced from the United States, Italy and Spain.

Sequencing was performed with immunoSEQ multiplex PCR; in TCRdb, only in-frame clones are kept and a portion is missing. The sample records 300,000 to 350,000 clones, about 83% being singletons. The CDR3 length is 14 residues. Trimming took 0 bases from V and 1 from J, leaving 7 bases between them. CDR1 SGDLS and CDR2 YYNGEE come from the germline V gene. The V and J genes are TRBV9 and TRBJ2-5; D is ambiguous. Sequencing was performed on peripheral blood. The sequence derives from a man younger than 45 with active or convalescent COVID-19. The DNA of the CDR3 is TGTGCCAGCAGCGTAGGTCCGAGCCAAGAGACCCAGTACTTC. The encoded protein is CASSVGPSQETQYF.